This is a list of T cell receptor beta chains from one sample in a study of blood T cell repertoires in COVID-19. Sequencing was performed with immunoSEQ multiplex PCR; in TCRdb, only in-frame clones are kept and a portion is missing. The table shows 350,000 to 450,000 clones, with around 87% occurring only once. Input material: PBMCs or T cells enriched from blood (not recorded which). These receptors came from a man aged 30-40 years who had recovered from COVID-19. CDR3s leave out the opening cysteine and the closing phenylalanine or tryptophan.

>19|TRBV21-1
ASSKAVGTSGPTLGTGELF
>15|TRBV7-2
ASSWTGGHSGANVLT
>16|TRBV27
ASSLNVYRGISTGELF
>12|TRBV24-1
ATSDSQGIYGYT
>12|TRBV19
ASSIYRGSYEQY
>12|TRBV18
ASSPGQFNQPQH
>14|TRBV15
ATSHKPGTSSYEQY
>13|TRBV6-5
ASSYAGGPYYEQF
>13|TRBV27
ASSSLGLQGNEQY
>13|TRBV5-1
ASSLGQGGDGELF
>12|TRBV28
ASSLPLAAYEQY
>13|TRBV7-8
ASSFGTVNTGELF
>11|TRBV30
AWSPGTDTEAF
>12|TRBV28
ASSSPGFPYGYT
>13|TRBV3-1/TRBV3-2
ASSQGDSYQETQY
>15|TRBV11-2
ASSLGGKRERYNEQF
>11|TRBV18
ASAGQGPYEQY
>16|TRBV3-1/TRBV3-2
ASSPYSSGTASTDTQY
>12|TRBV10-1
ASSEGQGVDEQF
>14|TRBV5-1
ASSLGRTTMNTEAF
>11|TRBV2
ASSGAPNTEAF
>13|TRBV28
ATRVGTASNYEQY
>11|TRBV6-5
ASRRQGEETQY
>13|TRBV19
ASNNPGLGDFEQF
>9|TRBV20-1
SARTGETQY
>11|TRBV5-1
ASRGAGDQPQH
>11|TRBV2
ASSSDTNTEAF
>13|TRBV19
ASSIERRNQETQY
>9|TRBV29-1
SVEGGTEAF
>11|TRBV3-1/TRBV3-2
ASSRPPRGEQF
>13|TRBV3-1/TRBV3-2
ASSQDPGLQETQY
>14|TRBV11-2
ASSLGEASTYNEQF
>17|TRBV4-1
ASSPPRDITRALRGEQY
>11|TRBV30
AWSQGSGYEQY
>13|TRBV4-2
ASSQEDYSNYEQY
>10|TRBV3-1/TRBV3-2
ASSPFGDEQY
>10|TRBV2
ASRTSGYEQY
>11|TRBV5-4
ASSFGTAYEQY
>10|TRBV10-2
ASSVKTGIEV
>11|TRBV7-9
ASSSGLRQPQH
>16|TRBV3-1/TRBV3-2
ASSQETSGRGMVGEQY
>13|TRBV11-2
ASSRSGQGSYEQY
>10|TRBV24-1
ATWGPNYGYT
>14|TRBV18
ASSSTIAGAGNEQF
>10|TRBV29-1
SVLWATGELF
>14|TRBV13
ASSQGRWEVTDTQY
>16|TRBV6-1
ASSEGTGNSVVIEEQF
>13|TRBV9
ASSSAAGVPDTQY
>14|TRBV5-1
ASSLGLLATNEKLF
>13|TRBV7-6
ASSPGQGSSYEQY
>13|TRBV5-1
ASSLGRGGSDEQF
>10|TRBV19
ASSRAQNEQF
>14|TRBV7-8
ASSLASGRRTDTQY
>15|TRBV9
ASSALRGRANTGELF
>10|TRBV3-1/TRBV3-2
ASSRANGEQY